Listed below are T cell receptor beta chains from one sample, sequenced in a study of blood T cell repertoires in COVID-19. Libraries were prepared by immunoSEQ multiplex PCR; TCRdb keeps only in-frame clonotypes and omits some of them. The sample lists 55,000 to 85,000 clones, 80% to 90% seen once, with approximately 10% in the top ten. The sample comprised peripheral blood. The receptors derive from a young woman with acute or convalescent COVID-19. Each CDR3 is given with its conserved first and last residue. The order of the fields is J gene, V gene, D gene, clone size, CDR3 protein, CDR3 DNA. The D gene is left open where the match is weak. Only part of the rows carry a size: once, few, many, or a class if the clone is expanded.

>TRBJ1-6|TRBV6-5|TRBD1|NA
CASSVIQGTNSPLHF
TGTGCCAGCAGCGTTATACAGGGGACTAATTCACCCCTCCACTTT
>TRBJ1-5|TRBV28|NA|NA
CASSRYQPQHF
TGTGCCAGCAGCCGTTATCAGCCCCAGCATTTT
>TRBJ1-2|TRBV5-5|NA|few
CASSSGGAGYTF
TGTGCCAGCAGCTCCGGAGGTGCTGGCTACACCTTC
>TRBJ2-1|TRBV11-2|NA|NA
CASSRSSAGTYNEQFF
TGTGCCAGCAGCCGGTCTAGCGCCGGCACCTACAATGAGCAGTTCTTC
>TRBJ2-1|TRBV12-3/TRBV12-4|NA|NA
CASSSSKNEQFF
TGTGCCAGCAGTTCTTCTAAGAATGAGCAGTTCTTC
>TRBJ1-1|TRBV30|TRBD1|NA
CAWGQVPMNTEAFF
TGTGCCTGGGGACAGGTCCCGATGAACACTGAAGCTTTCTTT
>TRBJ2-4|TRBV7-8|TRBD1|NA
CASSSNRDSFQYF
TGTGCCAGCAGCTCGAACCGGGACAGCTTTCAGTACTTC
>TRBJ2-1|TRBV11-2|NA|NA
CASSSAPSPNEQFF
TGTGCCAGCAGCTCCGCCCCGAGTCCCAATGAGCAGTTCTTC
>TRBJ2-3|TRBV7-2|NA|NA
CASSSVRTDTQYF
TGTGCCAGCAGCTCAGTCCGCACAGATACGCAGTATTTT
>TRBJ1-1|TRBV15|NA|NA
CATSRGPGSSLDTEAFF
TGTGCCACCAGCAGAGGGCCAGGGTCCAGTCTCGACACTGAAGCTTTCTTT
>TRBJ1-3|TRBV3-1/TRBV3-2|NA|NA
CASSPLLAGDSGNTIYF
TGTGCCAGCAGCCCCCTTCTGGCCGGGGACTCTGGAAACACCATATATTTT
>TRBJ2-1|TRBV5-6|NA|NA
CASSLSLEGNNEQFF
TGTGCCAGCAGCTTGAGTTTAGAGGGAAACAATGAGCAGTTCTTC
>TRBJ2-7|TRBV5-1|TRBD1|NA
CASSGRDRAYEQYF
TGCGCCAGCAGCGGCCGGGACAGGGCCTACGAGCAGTACTTC
>TRBJ1-4|TRBV28|TRBD1|NA
CASRTTGIGGTNEKLFF
TGTGCCAGCAGGACGACAGGGATAGGGGGAACTAATGAAAAACTGTTTTTT
>TRBJ2-2|TRBV14|NA|once
CASSQDIGTAGELFF
TGTGCCAGCAGCCAAGATATTGGTACTGCCGGGGAGCTGTTTTTT
>TRBJ1-6|TRBV5-1|TRBD1|NA
CASSLGTGGYNSPLHF
TGCGCCAGCAGCTTGGGGACAGGGGGATATAATTCACCCCTCCACTTT
>TRBJ1-1|TRBV28|NA|NA
CASSPGDGRATEAFF
TGTGCCAGCAGTCCGGGAGATGGCAGGGCCACTGAAGCTTTCTTT
>TRBJ2-6|TRBV9|TRBD2|NA
CASSAPSGTKVGAGANVLTF
TGTGCCAGCAGCGCGCCTAGCGGGACGAAGGTGGGCGCTGGGGCCAACGTCCTGACTTTC
>TRBJ2-7|TRBV7-8|TRBD1|NA
CASSRDRLYEQYF
TGTGCCAGCAGCCGGGACAGGCTCTACGAGCAGTACTTC
>TRBJ2-5|TRBV29-1|NA|NA
CSVGTGGEWYF
TGCAGCGTCGGTACTGGAGGCGAGTGGTACTTC
>TRBJ2-7|TRBV11-2|NA|NA
CASSLGLGLQDLPEQYF
TGTGCCAGCAGCTTAGGTCTGGGACTCCAGGACCTCCCCGAGCAGTACTTC
>TRBJ1-6|TRBV30|TRBD1|NA
CAWSPGQGTSPLHF
TGTGCCTGGAGTCCGGGACAGGGGACTTCACCCCTCCACTTT
>TRBJ2-5|TRBV29-1|TRBD1|NA
CSVELMLRQGQETQYF
TGCAGCGTTGAATTAATGTTGAGACAGGGGCAAGAGACCCAGTACTTC
>TRBJ2-1|TRBV12-3/TRBV12-4|NA|NA
CASSFLDNEQFF
TGTGCCAGCAGTTTCCTTGACAATGAGCAGTTCTTC
>TRBJ1-1|TRBV9|NA|NA
CASSPLVNTEAFF
TGTGCCAGCAGCCCCCTTGTGAACACTGAAGCTTTCTTT
>TRBJ1-5|TRBV5-8|NA|few
CASSLHNQPQHF
TGTGCCAGCAGCTTGCACAATCAGCCCCAGCATTTT
>TRBJ2-7|TRBV5-1|NA|NA
CASSLVGGAAYEQYF
TGCGCCAGCAGCTTGGTAGGCGGGGCCGCCTACGAGCAGTACTTC
>TRBJ1-4|TRBV16|TRBD1|NA
CASSQSAQGGEKLFF
TGTGCCAGCAGCCAATCGGCTCAGGGGGGTGAAAAACTGTTTTTT
>TRBJ1-1|TRBV19|TRBD1|NA
CASSPTGVWNTEAFF
TGTGCCAGTAGTCCGACAGGGGTTTGGAACACTGAAGCTTTCTTT
>TRBJ2-7|TRBV5-1|NA|NA
CASSLDRYEQYF
TGCGCCAGCAGCTTGGATCGCTACGAGCAGTACTTC
>TRBJ2-5|TRBV30|NA|once
CAWSIGAMAQYF
TGTGCCTGGAGTATAGGGGCAATGGCCCAGTACTTC
>TRBJ1-5|TRBV6-5|NA|NA
CASGRGQPQHF
TGTGCCAGCGGACGGGGTCAGCCCCAGCATTTT
>TRBJ2-7|TRBV27|TRBD2|few
CASSWSGGAFEQYF
TGTGCCAGCAGTTGGAGCGGGGGGGCGTTCGAGCAGTACTTC
>TRBJ1-2|TRBV7-2|NA|NA
CASSLSRGLDGYTF
TGTGCCAGCAGCCTCTCTCGGGGTTTAGATGGCTACACCTTC
>TRBJ1-1|TRBV29-1|TRBD1|NA
CSVEYRGRTEAFF
TGCAGCGTTGAGTACAGGGGGCGTACTGAAGCTTTCTTT
>TRBJ2-1|TRBV5-1|TRBD2|NA
CASSLPGGVNEQFF
TGCGCCAGCAGCTTGCCCGGGGGGGTCAATGAGCAGTTCTTC
>TRBJ1-4|TRBV19|NA|NA
CASSIDAGAYEKLFF
TGTGCCAGTAGTATCGACGCGGGGGCTTATGAAAAACTGTTTTTT
>TRBJ1-2|TRBV6-5|NA|NA
CASSQGTGSYGYTF
TGTGCCAGCAGTCAGGGGACGGGGTCCTATGGCTACACCTTC
>TRBJ1-4|TRBV6-1|NA|NA
CASSEGEAGGKLFF
TGTGCCAGCAGTGAAGGCGAGGCTGGTGGAAAACTGTTTTTT
>TRBJ1-2|TRBV28|TRBD1|NA
CASSLQTYLFPKGQILYGYTF
TGTGCCAGCAGTTTACAAACCTATCTCTTCCCTAAGGGACAGATCCTCTATGGCTACACCTTC
>TRBJ2-5|TRBV5-1|TRBD1|NA
CASSRDRGREETQYF
TGCGCCAGCAGCCGTGACAGGGGGCGGGAAGAGACCCAGTACTTC
>TRBJ1-3|TRBV11-2|NA|NA
CASSFGRGSGNTIYF
TGTGCCAGCAGTTTCGGGAGGGGCTCTGGAAACACCATATATTTT
>TRBJ2-7|TRBV2|TRBD1|once
CATKPGQGAREQYF
TGTGCCACCAAGCCGGGACAGGGGGCACGGGAGCAGTACTTC
>TRBJ1-5|TRBV19|NA|NA
CASSRGLSNQPQHF
TGTGCCAGTAGTAGGGGGCTTAGCAATCAGCCCCAGCATTTT
>TRBJ1-5|TRBV12-3/TRBV12-4|NA|NA
CASSLTAVGPQHF
TGTGCCAGCAGTTTGACAGCCGTCGGGCCCCAGCATTTT
>TRBJ2-3|TRBV15|TRBD2|NA
CATMRGDITDTQYF
TGTGCCACCATGCGGGGGGACATCACAGATACGCAGTATTTT
>TRBJ1-5|TRBV7-9|NA|few
CASSPEADNQPQHF
TGTGCCAGCAGCCCTGAGGCGGACAATCAGCCCCAGCATTTT
>TRBJ2-7|TRBV4-3|NA|NA
CASSQQYRSSYEQYF
TGCGCCAGCAGCCAACAATACAGGAGCTCCTACGAGCAGTACTTC
>TRBJ2-7|TRBV4-2|NA|NA
CASSQGTADEQYF
TGTGCCAGCAGCCAAGGGACAGCAGACGAGCAGTACTTC
>TRBJ2-1|TRBV30|NA|once
CAWGGSSYNEQFF
TGTGCCTGGGGGGGGTCCTCCTACAATGAGCAGTTCTTC
>TRBJ1-2|TRBV20-1|TRBD1|NA
CSASNRGLLNYGYTF
TGCAGTGCTAGTAACAGGGGGCTTCTTAACTATGGCTACACCTTC
>TRBJ1-5|TRBV23-1|NA|NA
CANYRLGSREPQHF
TGCGCCAACTACCGCCTGGGGAGTAGGGAGCCCCAGCATTTT
>TRBJ1-6|TRBV5-6|NA|NA
CASSQQGYYNSPLHF
TGTGCCAGCAGCCAACAGGGCTACTATAATTCACCCCTCCACTTT
>TRBJ2-3|TRBV5-6|NA|NA
CASSLWAGTDTQYF
TGTGCCAGCAGCTTATGGGCAGGGACAGATACGCAGTATTTT
>TRBJ2-2|TRBV29-1|NA|NA
CSASAAGELFF
TGCAGCGCCAGCGCGGCCGGGGAGCTGTTTTTT
>TRBJ2-2|TRBV15|TRBD1|NA
CATSRDATGVTGELFF
TGTGCCACCAGCAGAGATGCAACAGGGGTGACCGGGGAGCTGTTTTTT